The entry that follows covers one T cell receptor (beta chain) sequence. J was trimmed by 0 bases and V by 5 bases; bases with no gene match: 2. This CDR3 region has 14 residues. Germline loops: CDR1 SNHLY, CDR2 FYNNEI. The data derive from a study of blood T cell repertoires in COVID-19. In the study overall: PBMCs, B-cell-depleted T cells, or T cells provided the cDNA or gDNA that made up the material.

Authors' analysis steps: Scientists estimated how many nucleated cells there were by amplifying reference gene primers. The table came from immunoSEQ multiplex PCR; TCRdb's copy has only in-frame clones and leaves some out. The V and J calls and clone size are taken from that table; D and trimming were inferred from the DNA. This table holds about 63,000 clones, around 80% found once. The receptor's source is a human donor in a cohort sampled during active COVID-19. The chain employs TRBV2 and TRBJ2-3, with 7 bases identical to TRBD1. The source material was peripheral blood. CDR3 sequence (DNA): TGTGCCAGCAGTAGGGACAGCAGCACAGATACGCAGTATTTT. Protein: CASSRDSSTDTQYF. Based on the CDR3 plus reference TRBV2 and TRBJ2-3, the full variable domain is EPEVTQTPSHQVTQMGQEVILRCVPISNHLYFYWYRQILGQKVEFLVSFYNNEISEKSEIFDDQFSVERPDGSNFTLKIRSTKLEDSAMYFCASSRDSSTDTQYFGPGTRLTVL.